The rows below give T cell receptor beta chains drawn from one sample of a study of shared T cell receptors in the human thymus. Generated by immunoSEQ multiplex PCR, the TCRdb table keeps only in-frame clones and is missing some. The sample holds about 660,000 clones; approximately 87% are singletons and the top ten take roughly 0.0087%. The same data also contributed to another study, on human thymus T cells.

The sequenced sample consisted of thymocytes. The receptors derive from a boy younger than two with a congenital heart defect. The CDR3 runs from the conserved cysteine through the conserved F or W. Fields, in order: V gene, J gene, D gene, CDR3 protein. The D gene is left open where the match is weak.

TRBV7-9,TRBJ2-3,TRBD2,CASSHIPGLADTDTQYF
TRBV27,TRBJ2-7,-,CASSLSYGYEQYF
TRBV5-4,TRBJ2-2,-,CASSLGVVAGESRGGELFF
TRBV7-9,TRBJ2-7,-,CASSLAGGTYEQYF
TRBV5-1,TRBJ1-1,-,CASRQGGYTEAFF
TRBV6-1,TRBJ2-7,TRBD1,CASSEAWDSYEQYF
TRBV5-1,TRBJ2-1,-,CASSIREEQFF
TRBV9,TRBJ2-5,-,CASSAPQGRETQYF
TRBV7-8,TRBJ2-7,TRBD1,CASSLVYKDRDIFDEQYF
TRBV14,TRBJ2-3,TRBD2,CASSPPAGLVNTDTQYF
TRBV15,TRBJ2-2,TRBD2,CATSRVASGRVDTGELFF
TRBV28,TRBJ2-2,-,CASSTGFCQSGELFF
TRBV5-1,TRBJ2-4,TRBD2,CASSPVAGGAPKNIQYF
TRBV6-1,TRBJ1-1,-,CASSQGKDTEAFF
TRBV11-2,TRBJ2-5,TRBD2,CASSPQLAERTETQYF
TRBV29-1,TRBJ2-5,-,CSAGTSKETQYF
TRBV4-1,TRBJ1-2,TRBD1,CASSQKDRRVSNYGYTF
TRBV7-9,TRBJ2-1,TRBD1,CASSPKGGQGTYNEQFF
TRBV4-1,TRBJ2-1,TRBD1,CASSQDVQGPTDYNEQFF
TRBV29-1,TRBJ2-1,TRBD2,CSERTSVNNEQFF
TRBV27,TRBJ2-4,TRBD1,CASSNFGQGAAKNIQYF
TRBV5-4,TRBJ1-2,TRBD1,CASSLGPDRDYGYTF
TRBV5-1,TRBJ2-3,TRBD2,CASTGGEYMDTQYF
TRBV14,TRBJ1-3,-,CASSQDKGNREGNTIYF
TRBV23-1,TRBJ2-5,-,CASSPQKAGAKETQYF
TRBV19,TRBJ1-2,-,CASSTEQGADYGYTF
TRBV6-5,TRBJ2-1,-,CASSYSAGSQTEQFF